This T cell receptor beta chain was identified during a study of blood T cell repertoires in COVID-19. Turning to the study itself: PBMCs, B-cell-depleted T cells, or T cells were the source of the cDNA or gDNA that made up the material.

In this sample, this clone turned up once. V was clipped by 2 bases and J by 8 bases; unmatched bases: 14. Germline loops: CDR1 SNHLY, CDR2 FYNNEI. The CDR3 has 17 amino acids. This table comes from immunoSEQ multiplex PCR, and its TCRdb copy is limited to in-frame clones, with some not included. Counted here are approximately 51,000 clones, about 87% occurring once; the ten biggest clones make up more than 2%. Enrollment of patients from Seattle took place during active infection, with longitudinal follow-up. This rearrangement joins TRBV2 to TRBJ2-2, with TRBD2 identical over 7 bases. The TCR originated in a woman older than 75 with COVID-19, enrolled during active disease. Sequences were obtained from peripheral blood. The CDR3 protein is CASSESLSAGERGELFF. As DNA, the CDR3 is TGTGCCAGCAGTGAATCATTGAGCGCGGGGGAAAGAGGGGAGCTGTTTTTT.